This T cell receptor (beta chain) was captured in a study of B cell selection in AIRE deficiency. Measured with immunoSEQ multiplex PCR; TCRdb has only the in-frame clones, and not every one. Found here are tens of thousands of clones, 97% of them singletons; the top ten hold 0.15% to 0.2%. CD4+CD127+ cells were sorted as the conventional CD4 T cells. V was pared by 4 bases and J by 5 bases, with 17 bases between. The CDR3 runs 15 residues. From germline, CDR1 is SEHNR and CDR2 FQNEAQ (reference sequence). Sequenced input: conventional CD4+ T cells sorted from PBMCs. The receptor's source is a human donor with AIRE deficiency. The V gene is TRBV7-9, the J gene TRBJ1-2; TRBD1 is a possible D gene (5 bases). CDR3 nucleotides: TGTGCCAGCAGCTCCCCCACAGGACAATCGTATGGCTACACCTTC. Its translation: CASSSPTGQSYGYTF.